The next 3 T cell receptor beta chains were all read from a single sample in a study of T cell responses to AZD1222 COVID-19 vaccine. TCRdb keeps only in-frame clones here, not all; method: immunoSEQ multiplex PCR. The sample lists about 76,000 clones, about 80% occurring once. The sample was peripheral blood, taken 28 days after the second dose of the MenACWY control vaccine. The receptors were gathered from an adult who received the MenACWY meningococcal vaccine as a control.

The chain links TRBV5-6 to TRBJ1-2; no firm D call. The CDR3 contains 13 residues. Trimming removed 2 bases at V and 10 bases at J, with 15 bases between. Per germline, CDR1 SGHDT and CDR2 YYEEEE. The CDR3: CASSFIDREDYTF. Written as DNA, the CDR3 is TGTGCCAGCAGCTTTATTGATCGAGAAGACTACACCTTC.

This clone was picked up a small number of times. The V gene is TRBV6-5, the J gene TRBJ1-5; 7 nucleotides match TRBD1. The V gene end was trimmed by 6 bases and the J gene end by 7 bases; junction bases not matched to a gene: 9. The germline V gene has CDR1 MNHEY and CDR2 SVGAGI. CDR3 length: 14 amino acids. The CDR3 bases are TGTGCCAGCAGCGCGACAGGGAAAGGGCAGCCCCAGCATTTT. This translates into CASSATGKGQPQHF.

The chain recombines TRBV19 with TRBJ1-1; a weak D match, TRBD1 (6 bases). CDR3 size: 14 residues. Germline loops: CDR1 LNHDA, CDR2 SQIVND (reference sequence). V lost 9 bases and J lost 4, with 18 bases in between. CDR3 region: CASSHRGAGTEAFF. CDR3 DNA: TGTGCCAGCTCCCATCGGGGGGCAGGCACTGAAGCTTTCTTT.